This TCR beta chain came from a study of cytomegalovirus exposure and HLA in healthy donors. The germline CDR1 and CDR2 sequences are SGHVS and FNYEAQ. V dropped 4 bases and J dropped 1; count of bases not matched to a gene: 13. The CDR3 length is 18 residues. For this clone: Its specificity is unknown.

Researchers ran the PCR with 60 Vbeta and 13 Jbeta primers. Using immunoSEQ multiplex PCR, the repertoire was profiled, and TCRdb retains in-frame clones only, with some absent. This sample yields more than 100,000 clones, of which about two thirds are seen a single time; roughly 4% belongs to the top ten. Findings of the study overall: Some TCR beta chains (roughly 160 of them) were listed as cytomegalovirus-associated.

The rearrangement links TRBV7-6 to TRBJ2-1, with 7 bases identical to TRBD2. Sequenced material: PBMCs. The source is a man aged 45-65 years in good health and CMV-seropositive. Written as DNA, the CDR3 is TGTGCCAGCAGCTCCACACCGCAAGCGGGACCTTCCTACAATGAGCAGTTCTTC. It specifies CASSSTPQAGPSYNEQFF.